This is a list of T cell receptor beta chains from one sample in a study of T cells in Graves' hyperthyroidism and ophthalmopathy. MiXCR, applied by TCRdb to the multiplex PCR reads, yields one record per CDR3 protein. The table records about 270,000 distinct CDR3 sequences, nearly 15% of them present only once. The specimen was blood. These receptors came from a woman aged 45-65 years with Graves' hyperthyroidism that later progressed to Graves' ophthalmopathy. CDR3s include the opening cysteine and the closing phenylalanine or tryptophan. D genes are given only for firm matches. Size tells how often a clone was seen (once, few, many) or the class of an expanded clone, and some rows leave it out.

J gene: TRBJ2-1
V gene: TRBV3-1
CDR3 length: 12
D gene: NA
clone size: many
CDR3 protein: CASSQLAPQQFF
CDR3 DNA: TGTGCCAGCAGCCAACTAGCTCCTCAGCAGTTCTTC

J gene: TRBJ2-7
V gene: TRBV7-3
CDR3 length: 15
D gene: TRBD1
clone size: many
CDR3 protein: CASSPSRDSSYEQYF
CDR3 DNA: TGTGCCAGCAGCCCTAGCCGGGACAGCAGCTACGAGCAGTACTTC

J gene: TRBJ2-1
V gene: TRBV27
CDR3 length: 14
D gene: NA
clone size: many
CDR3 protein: CASTPDGSGNEQFF
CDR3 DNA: TGTGCCAGCACCCCAGATGGTAGCGGCAATGAGCAGTTCTTC

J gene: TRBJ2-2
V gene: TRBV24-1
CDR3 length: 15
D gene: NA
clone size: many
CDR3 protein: CATSRGGSNTGELFF
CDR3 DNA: TGTGCCACCAGTAGGGGGGGATCGAACACCGGGGAGCTGTTTTTT

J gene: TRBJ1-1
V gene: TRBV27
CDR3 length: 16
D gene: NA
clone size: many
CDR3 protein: CASKERDSRRFSEAFF
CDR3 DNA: TGTGCCAGCAAGGAGAGGGACTCCAGAAGGTTTTCTGAAGCTTTCTTT

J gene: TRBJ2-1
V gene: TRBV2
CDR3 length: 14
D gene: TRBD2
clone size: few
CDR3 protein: CASSEAVRLAGAFF
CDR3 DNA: TGTGCCAGCAGTGAAGCGGTTCGACTAGCGGGAGCATTCTTC

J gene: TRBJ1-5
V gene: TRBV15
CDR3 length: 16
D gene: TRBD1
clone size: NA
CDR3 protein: CATSRDGTGVGQPQHF
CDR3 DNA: TGTGCCACCAGCAGGGACGGGACAGGGGTCGGACAGCCCCAGCATTTT

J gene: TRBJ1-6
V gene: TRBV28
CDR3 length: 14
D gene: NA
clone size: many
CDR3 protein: CASSLSGSLSPLHF
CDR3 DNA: TGTGCCAGCAGTTTAAGTGGGTCGTTGTCACCCCTCCACTTT

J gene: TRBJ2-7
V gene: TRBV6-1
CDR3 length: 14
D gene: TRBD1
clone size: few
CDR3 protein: CASSSDRVGYEQYF
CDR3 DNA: TGTGCCAGCAGCTCCGACAGGGTCGGCTACGAGCAGTACTTC

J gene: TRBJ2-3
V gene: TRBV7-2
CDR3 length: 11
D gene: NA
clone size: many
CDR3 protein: CASSPWDTQYF
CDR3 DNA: TGTGCCAGCAGCCCTTGGGATACGCAGTATTTT

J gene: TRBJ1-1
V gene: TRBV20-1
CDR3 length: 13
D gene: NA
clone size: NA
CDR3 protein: CSASPPRDSEAFF
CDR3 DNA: TGCAGTGCTAGTCCCCCCCGGGACTCTGAAGCTTTCTTT

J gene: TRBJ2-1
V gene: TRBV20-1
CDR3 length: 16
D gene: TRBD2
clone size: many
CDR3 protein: CSARDVTGTSYNEQFF
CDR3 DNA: TGCAGTGCTAGAGATGTAACCGGGACTAGCTACAATGAGCAGTTCTTC

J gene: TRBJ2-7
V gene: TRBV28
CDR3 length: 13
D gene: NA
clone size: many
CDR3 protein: CASRDGSFYEQYF
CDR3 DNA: TGTGCCAGCCGGGACGGATCCTTCTACGAGCAGTACTTC

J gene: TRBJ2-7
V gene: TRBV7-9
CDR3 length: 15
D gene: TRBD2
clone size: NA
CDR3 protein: CASSFPGLASGEQYF
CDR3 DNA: TGTGCCAGCAGCTTCCCGGGACTAGCGAGCGGCGAGCAGTACTTC

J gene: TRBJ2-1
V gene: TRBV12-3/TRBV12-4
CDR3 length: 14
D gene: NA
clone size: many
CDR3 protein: CASSLGGVGDEQFF
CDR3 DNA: TGTGCCAGCAGTTTAGGCGGGGTAGGAGATGAGCAGTTCTTC

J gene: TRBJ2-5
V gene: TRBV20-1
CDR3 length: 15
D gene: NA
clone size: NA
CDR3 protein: CSARDLRSAQETQYF
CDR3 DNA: TGCAGTGCTAGAGATTTGAGGAGCGCCCAAGAGACCCAGTACTTC

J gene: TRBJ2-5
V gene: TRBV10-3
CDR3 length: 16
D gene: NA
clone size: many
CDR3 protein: CAISETPGRGKETQYF
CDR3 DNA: TGTGCCATCAGTGAGACGCCGGGAAGAGGGAAAGAGACCCAGTACTTC

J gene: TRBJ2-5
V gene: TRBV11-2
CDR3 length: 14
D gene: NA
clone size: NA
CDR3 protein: CASRREWGVETQYF
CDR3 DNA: TGCGCCAGCAGAAGGGAGTGGGGAGTCGAGACCCAGTACTTC

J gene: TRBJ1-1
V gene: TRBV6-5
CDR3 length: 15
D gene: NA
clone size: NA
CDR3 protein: CASSYHEPQPTEAFF
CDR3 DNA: TGTGCCAGCAGTTACCACGAGCCCCAACCCACTGAAGCTTTCTTT

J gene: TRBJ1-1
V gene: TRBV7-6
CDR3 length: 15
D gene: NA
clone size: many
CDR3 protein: CASSSPNRGDTEAFF
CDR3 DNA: TGTGCCAGCAGCTCCCCGAACCGGGGCGACACTGAAGCTTTCTTT

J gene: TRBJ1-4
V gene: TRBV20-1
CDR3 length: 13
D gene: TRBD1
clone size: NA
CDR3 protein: CSASGTENEKLFF
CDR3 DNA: TGCAGTGCTTCCGGGACAGAAAATGAAAAACTGTTTTTT

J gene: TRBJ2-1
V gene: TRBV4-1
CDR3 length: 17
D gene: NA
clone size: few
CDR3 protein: CASSHDPLKPRGNEQFF
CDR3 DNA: TGCGCCAGCAGCCACGACCCGCTCAAACCCAGGGGCAATGAGCAGTTCTTC

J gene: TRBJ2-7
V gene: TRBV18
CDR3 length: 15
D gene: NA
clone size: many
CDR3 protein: CASSPPLRPTYEQYF
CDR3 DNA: TGTGCCAGCTCACCACCGCTTAGGCCCACCTACGAGCAGTACTTC

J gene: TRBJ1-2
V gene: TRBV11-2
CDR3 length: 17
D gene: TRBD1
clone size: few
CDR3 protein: CASSRIQGRITNYGYTF
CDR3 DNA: TGTGCCAGCAGCCGGATACAGGGGCGCATAACTAACTATGGCTACACCTTC

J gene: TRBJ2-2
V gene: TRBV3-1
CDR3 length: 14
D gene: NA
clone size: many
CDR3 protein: CASSSRGTTGELFF
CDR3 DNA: TGTGCCAGCAGTTCGCGAGGGACTACCGGGGAGCTGTTTTTT

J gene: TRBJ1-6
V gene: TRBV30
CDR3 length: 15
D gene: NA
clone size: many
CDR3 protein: CAWSKGTPVYSPLHF
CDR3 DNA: TGTGCCTGGAGCAAAGGGACTCCCGTTTATTCACCCCTCCACTTT

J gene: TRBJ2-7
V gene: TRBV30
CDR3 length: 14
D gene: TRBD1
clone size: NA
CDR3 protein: CAWEGPGQTYEQYF
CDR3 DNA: TGTGCCTGGGAAGGTCCGGGACAGACCTACGAGCAGTACTTC

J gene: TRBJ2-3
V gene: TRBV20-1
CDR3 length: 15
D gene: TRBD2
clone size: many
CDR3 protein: CSAPLGGDSPDTQYF
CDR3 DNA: TGCAGTGCTCCTCTGGGAGGGGACTCCCCAGATACGCAGTATTTT

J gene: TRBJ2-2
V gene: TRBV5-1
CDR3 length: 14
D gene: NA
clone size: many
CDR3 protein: CASSQSGEGGELFF
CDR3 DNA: TGCGCCAGCAGCCAATCAGGGGAAGGCGGGGAGCTGTTTTTT

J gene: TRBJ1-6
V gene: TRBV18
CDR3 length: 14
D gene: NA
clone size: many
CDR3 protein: CASSPRGPTSPLHF
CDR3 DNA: TGTGCCAGCTCACCACGGGGGCCCACATCACCCCTCCACTTT

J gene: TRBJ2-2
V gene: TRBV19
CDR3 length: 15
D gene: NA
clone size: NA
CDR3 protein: CASSSRQVNTGELFF
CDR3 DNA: TGTGCCAGTAGTAGCCGACAGGTGAACACCGGGGAGCTGTTTTTT

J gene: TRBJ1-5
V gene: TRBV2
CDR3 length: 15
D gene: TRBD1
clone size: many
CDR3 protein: CASSQATGVFQPQHF
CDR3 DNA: TGTGCCAGCAGCCAGGCGACAGGGGTTTTTCAGCCCCAGCATTTT

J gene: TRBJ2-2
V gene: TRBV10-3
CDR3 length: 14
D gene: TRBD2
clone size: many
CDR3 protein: CASTTSGRTGELFF
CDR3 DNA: TGTGCCTCGACGACTAGCGGGAGGACCGGGGAGCTGTTTTTT

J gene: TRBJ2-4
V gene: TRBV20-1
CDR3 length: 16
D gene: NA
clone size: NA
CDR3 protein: CSATLLYAGFKNIQYF
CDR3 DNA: TGCAGTGCTACCCTACTATACGCAGGGTTCAAAAACATTCAGTACTTC

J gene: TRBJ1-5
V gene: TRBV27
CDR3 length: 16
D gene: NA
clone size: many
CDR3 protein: CASSLTRDVLNQPQHF
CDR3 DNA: TGTGCCAGCAGCCTTACACGGGACGTCCTCAATCAGCCCCAGCATTTT

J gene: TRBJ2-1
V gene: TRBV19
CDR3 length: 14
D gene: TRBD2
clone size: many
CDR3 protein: CASSLLAGDNEQFF
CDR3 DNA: TGTGCCAGTAGTCTCCTAGCGGGGGACAATGAGCAGTTCTTC

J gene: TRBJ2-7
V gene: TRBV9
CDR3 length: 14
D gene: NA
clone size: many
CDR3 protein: CASSNLDGRYEQYF
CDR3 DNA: TGTGCCAGCAGCAACCTCGACGGAAGATACGAGCAGTACTTC

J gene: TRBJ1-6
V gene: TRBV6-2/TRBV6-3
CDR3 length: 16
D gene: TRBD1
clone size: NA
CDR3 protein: CASNRGSAGWNSPLHF
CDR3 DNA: TGTGCCAGCAACAGGGGGTCCGCCGGATGGAATTCACCCCTCCACTTT

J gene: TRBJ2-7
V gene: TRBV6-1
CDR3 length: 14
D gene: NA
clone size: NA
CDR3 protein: CASKRGGQGYEQYF
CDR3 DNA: TGTGCCAGCAAGCGGGGGGGACAGGGCTACGAGCAGTACTTC

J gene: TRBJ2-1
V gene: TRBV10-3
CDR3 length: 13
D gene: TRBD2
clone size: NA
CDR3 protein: CATTSGPNNEQFF
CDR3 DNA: TGTGCCACAACTAGCGGGCCTAACAATGAGCAGTTCTTC

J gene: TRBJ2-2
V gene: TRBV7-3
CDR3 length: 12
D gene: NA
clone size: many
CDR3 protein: CASSVGTGELFF
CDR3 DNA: TGTGCCAGCAGCGTGGGTACCGGGGAGCTGTTTTTT

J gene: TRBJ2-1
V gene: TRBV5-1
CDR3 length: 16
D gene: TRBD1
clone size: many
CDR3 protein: CASRAERGRSGNEQFF
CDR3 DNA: TGCGCCAGCAGGGCCGAAAGGGGGCGTAGTGGAAATGAGCAGTTCTTC

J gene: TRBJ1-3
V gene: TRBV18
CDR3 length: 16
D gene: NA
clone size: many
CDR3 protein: CASSPDSVSSGNTIYF
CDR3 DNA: TGTGCCAGCTCACCGGACAGTGTGAGCTCTGGAAACACCATATATTTT

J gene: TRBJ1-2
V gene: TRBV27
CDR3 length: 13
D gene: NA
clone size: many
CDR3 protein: CASSLRAGNGYTF
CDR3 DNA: TGTGCCAGCAGTTTAAGGGCGGGGAATGGCTACACCTTC

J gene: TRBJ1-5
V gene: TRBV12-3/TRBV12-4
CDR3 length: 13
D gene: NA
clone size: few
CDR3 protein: CASRQGPNQPQHF
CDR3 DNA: TGTGCCAGCAGGCAGGGGCCCAATCAGCCCCAGCATTTT

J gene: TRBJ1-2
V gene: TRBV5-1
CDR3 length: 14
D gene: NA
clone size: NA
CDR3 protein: CASSSGDGNYGYTF
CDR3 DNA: TGCGCCAGCAGCTCGGGGGACGGTAACTATGGCTACACCTTC

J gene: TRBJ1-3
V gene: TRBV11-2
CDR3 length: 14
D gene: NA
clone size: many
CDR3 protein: CASSLEPGGNTIYF
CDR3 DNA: TGTGCCAGCAGCTTAGAACCAGGTGGAAACACCATATATTTT

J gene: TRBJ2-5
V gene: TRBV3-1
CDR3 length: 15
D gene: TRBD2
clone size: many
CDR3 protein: CASSQGASGIKTQYF
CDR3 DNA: TGTGCCAGCAGCCAAGGAGCTAGCGGGATCAAGACCCAGTACTTC

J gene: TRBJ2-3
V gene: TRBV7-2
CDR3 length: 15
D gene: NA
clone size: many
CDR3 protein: CASSLDGSVTDTQYF
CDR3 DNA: TGTGCCAGCAGCTTAGACGGGAGTGTCACAGATACGCAGTATTTT

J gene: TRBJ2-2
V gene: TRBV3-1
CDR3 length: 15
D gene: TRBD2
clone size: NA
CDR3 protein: CASSHRTSGTGELFF
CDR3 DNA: TGTGCCAGCAGCCATCGGACTAGCGGGACCGGGGAGCTGTTTTTT

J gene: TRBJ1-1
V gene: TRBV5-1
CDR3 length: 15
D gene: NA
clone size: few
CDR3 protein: CASSNVLGGRTEAFF
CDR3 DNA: TGCGCCAGCAGTAACGTACTGGGGGGGAGGACTGAAGCTTTCTTT

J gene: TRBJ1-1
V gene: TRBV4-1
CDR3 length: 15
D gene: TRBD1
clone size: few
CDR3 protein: CASSRPWTGNTEAFF
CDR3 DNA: TGCGCCAGCAGCCGACCGTGGACAGGGAACACTGAAGCTTTCTTT

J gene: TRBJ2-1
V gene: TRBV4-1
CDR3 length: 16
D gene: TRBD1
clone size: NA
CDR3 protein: CASSPLGQGTRNEQFF
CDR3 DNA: TGCGCCAGCAGCCCGCTAGGACAGGGTACGCGTAATGAGCAGTTCTTC

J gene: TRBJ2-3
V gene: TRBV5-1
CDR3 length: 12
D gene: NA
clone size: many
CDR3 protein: CASSFYADTQYF
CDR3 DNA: TGCGCCAGCAGCTTCTATGCAGATACGCAGTATTTT

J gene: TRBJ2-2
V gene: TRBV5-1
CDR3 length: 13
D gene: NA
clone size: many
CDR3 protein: CASSLEQAGELFF
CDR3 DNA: TGCGCCAGCAGCTTGGAGCAGGCCGGGGAGCTGTTTTTT

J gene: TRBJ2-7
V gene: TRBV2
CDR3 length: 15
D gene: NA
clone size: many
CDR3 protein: CASLAPGTHSYEQYF
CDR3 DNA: TGTGCCAGCTTAGCTCCCGGGACTCACTCCTACGAGCAGTACTTC

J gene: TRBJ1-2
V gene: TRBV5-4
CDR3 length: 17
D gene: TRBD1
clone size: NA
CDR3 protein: CASSPGQGTQSYYGYTF
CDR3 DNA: TGTGCCAGCAGCCCGGGACAGGGTACTCAGTCGTACTATGGCTACACCTTC

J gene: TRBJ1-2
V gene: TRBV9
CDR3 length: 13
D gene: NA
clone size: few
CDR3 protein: CASSVDATYGYTF
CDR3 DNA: TGTGCCAGCAGCGTAGATGCAACCTATGGCTACACCTTC

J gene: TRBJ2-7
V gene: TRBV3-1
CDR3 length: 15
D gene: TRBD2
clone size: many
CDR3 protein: CASSPAGGRPYEQYF
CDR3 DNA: TGTGCCAGCAGCCCAGCGGGAGGTCGACCGTACGAGCAGTACTTC

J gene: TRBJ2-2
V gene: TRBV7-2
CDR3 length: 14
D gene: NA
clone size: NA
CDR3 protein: CASSLDSNTGELFF
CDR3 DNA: TGTGCCAGCAGCTTAGACTCGAACACCGGGGAGCTGTTTTTT